One sample yielded the 14 T cell receptor beta chains listed below, sequenced in a study of monozygotic twins with inflammatory bowel disease. TCRdb re-called the 5' RACE reads; every CDR3 protein appears as one record, without DNA. This sample's clone table lists more than 300,000 distinct CDR3 sequences. The sequencing input was blood. The receptor set was obtained from a human donor with ulcerative colitis or Crohn's disease, or a healthy co-twin of an affected twin (not recorded which).

The chain couples TRBV7-7 to TRBJ2-2; the TCRdb D gene call, TRBD2, has no DNA to confirm it. CDR3 size: 18 residues. From germline, CDR1 is SSHAT and CDR2 FNYEAQ (reference sequence). CDR3: CASSQVVNGSANTGELFF.

CDR3: CAWSVSVMNQPQHF. The chain recombines TRBV30 with TRBJ1-5. Germline lookup yields CDR1 GTSNPN and CDR2 SVGIG (reference sequence). The CDR3 runs 14 residues.

This chain connects TRBV5-1 to TRBJ2-1; the D call from TCRdb, TRBD1, cannot be confirmed without DNA. CDR1 is SGHRS and CDR2 is YFSETQ in the germline V gene. The CDR3 length is 15 residues. CDR3 loop: CASSSGQGGDNEQFF. The full variable domain, with the rest looked up from reference TRBV5-1 and TRBJ2-1, is KAGVTQTPRYLIKTRGQQVTLSCSPISGHRSVSWYQQTPGQGLQFLFEYFSETQRNKGNFPGRFSGRQFSNSRSEMNVSTLELGDSALYLCASSSGQGGDNEQFFGPGTRLTVL.

The gene calls are TRBV5-8 and TRBJ1-2. The CDR3 is made up of 15 amino acids. Germline CDR1 and CDR2: SGHTS and YDEGEE. The CDR3 protein is CASSFVRREVNGYTF.

This chain joins TRBV3-1 and TRBJ1-1. This CDR3 has 13 amino acids. Germline assignment: CDR1 LGHDT and CDR2 YNNKEL (reference sequence). The CDR3 sequence is CASSQDLATEAFF.

The CDR3 spells CSVASGPNEQYF. The chain carries TRBV29-1 and TRBJ2-7; TCRdb returns TRBD1, unconfirmable since there is no DNA. Germline CDR1 and CDR2: SQVTM and ANQGSEA. This CDR3 spans 12 amino acids.

The gene calls are TRBV7-8 and TRBJ1-1; TCRdb's D gene call, TRBD1, goes unchecked for lack of DNA. CDR1 SGHVS and CDR2 FQNEAQ come from the germline V gene. The CDR3 has 15 amino acids. The CDR3 reads CASSFGGGQNTEAFF.

The CDR3 region is CASSSFYSADNSPLHF. The chain carries TRBV27 and TRBJ1-6. The CDR3 extends over 16 amino acids. Germline V gene data show CDR1 as MNHEY and CDR2 as SMNVEV (reference sequence).

The J gene is TRBJ2-5, the V gene TRBV18; absent DNA, TCRdb's TRBD2 call cannot be checked. Germline assignment: CDR1 KGHSH and CDR2 LQKENI. The length of the CDR3 is 13 residues. The CDR3 protein is CASSQGPGETQYF.

V is TRBV12-3 or TRBV12-4 and J is TRBJ1-2. This CDR3 spans 14 amino acids. The CDR3 protein is CASSLISDTSGYTF.

The genes are TRBV24-1 and TRBJ2-2; TCRdb returns TRBD1, unconfirmable since there is no DNA. The CDR3 loop spans 15 amino acids. Germline-derived CDR1 and CDR2 are KGHDR and SFDVKD. The CDR3 region is CATAAPGTNTGELFF.

The chain is built from TRBV7-9 and TRBJ1-1. The CDR3 runs 12 residues. Germline-derived CDR1 and CDR2 are SEHNR and FQNEAQ (reference sequence). The CDR3 loop is CASSPTSTEAFF.

The CDR3 region is CASSIGEKLFF. This chain links TRBV19 with TRBJ1-4. Germline-derived CDR1 and CDR2 are LNHDA and SQIVND (reference sequence). CDR3 length: 11 amino acids.

CDR3 loop: CSARDRRGHSYEQYF. The chain couples TRBV20-1 to TRBJ2-7; lacking DNA, the TRBD2 call made by TCRdb goes unchecked. CDR3 length equals 15 residues. Looked up from germline, CDR1 is DFQATT and CDR2 is SNEGSKA (reference sequence).